This paragraph reports one T cell receptor (beta chain). Its cognate antigen is unknown. This record comes from a study of cytomegalovirus exposure and HLA in healthy donors. Study-wide findings and caveats: Versus the roughly 700-donor mean, an Asian-associated ancestry cluster reportedly showed fewer N-insertions in a later analysis.

In the PCR, 60 Vbeta and 13 Jbeta primers were used. Only in-frame clones appear in the TCRdb table, and some are missing; sequencing was by immunoSEQ multiplex PCR. The sample yields roughly 80,000 clones, under 80% seen once. The CDR3 is 15 residues long. Unmatched junction bases numbered 4, after V lost 2 bases and J lost 3 bases. CDR1 is SGHRS, CDR2 YFSETQ, per germline. V gene TRBV5-1 combines with J gene TRBJ2-3, with 9 bases lining up with TRBD1. Sequencing was done on a sample of PBMCs. This receptor was taken from a woman between 45 and 60 years old in good health and CMV-seropositive. The CDR3: CASSLQGARTDTQYF. For the CDR3, the DNA is TGCGCCAGCAGCTTACAGGGGGCGCGAACAGATACGCAGTATTTT.